This record covers a single TCR beta chain. The germline V gene encodes CDR1 SGDLS and CDR2 YYNGEE. V shed 8 bases, J shed 7 bases, and the junction held 4 bases outside the gene matches. CDR3 length: 12 amino acids. The sample is drawn from a study of blood T cell repertoires in COVID-19. The overall study: Spain, Italy and the United States supplied samples that represented acute and convalescent COVID-19. The analysed material was cDNA or gDNA that came from T cells, B-cell-depleted T cells, or PBMCs.

In the original analysis: Quantification of nucleated cells was approximated via reference gene primer amplification. Assay: immunoSEQ multiplex PCR; the TCRdb copy retains only in-frame clones and omits some. V and J calls and clone size are given by that table; D and trimming were obtained from the DNA. The sample lists around 500,000 clones, 80% to 90% occurring once. Input material: peripheral blood. The rearrangement uses TRBV9 and TRBJ1-4; TRBD1 agrees at 8 bases. The TCR sequence derives from a human donor in a cohort sampled during active COVID-19. DNA for the CDR3: TGTGCCAGGGACAGGGAGGGTGAAAAACTGTTTTTT. Translation gives CARDREGEKLFF.